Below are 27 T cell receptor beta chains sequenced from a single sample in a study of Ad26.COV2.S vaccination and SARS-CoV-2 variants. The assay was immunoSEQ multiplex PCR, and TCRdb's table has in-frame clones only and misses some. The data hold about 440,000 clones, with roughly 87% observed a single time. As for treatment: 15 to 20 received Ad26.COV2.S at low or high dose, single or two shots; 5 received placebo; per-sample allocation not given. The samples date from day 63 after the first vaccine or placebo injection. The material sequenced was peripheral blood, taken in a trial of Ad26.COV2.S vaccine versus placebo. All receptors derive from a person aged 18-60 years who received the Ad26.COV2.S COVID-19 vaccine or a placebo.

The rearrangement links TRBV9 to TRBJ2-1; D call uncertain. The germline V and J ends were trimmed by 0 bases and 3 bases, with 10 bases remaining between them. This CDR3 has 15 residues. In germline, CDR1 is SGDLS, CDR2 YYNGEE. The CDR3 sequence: CASSVDGSLYNEQFF. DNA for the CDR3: TGTGCCAGCAGCGTAGACGGTTCCCTCTACAATGAGCAGTTCTTC.

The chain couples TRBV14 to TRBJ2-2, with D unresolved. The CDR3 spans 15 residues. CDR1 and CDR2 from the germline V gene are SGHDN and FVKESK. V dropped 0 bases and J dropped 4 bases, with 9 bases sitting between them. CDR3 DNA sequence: TGTGCCAGCAGCCAAGATCCCTTGGTCACCGGGGAGCTGTTTTTT. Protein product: CASSQDPLVTGELFF.

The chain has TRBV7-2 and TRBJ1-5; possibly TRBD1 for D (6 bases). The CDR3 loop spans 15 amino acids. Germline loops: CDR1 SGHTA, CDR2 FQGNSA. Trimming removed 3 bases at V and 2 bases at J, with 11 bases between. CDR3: CASSLQGLGNQPQHF. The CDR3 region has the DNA TGTGCCAGCAGCTTGCAGGGGTTAGGCAATCAGCCCCAGCATTTT.

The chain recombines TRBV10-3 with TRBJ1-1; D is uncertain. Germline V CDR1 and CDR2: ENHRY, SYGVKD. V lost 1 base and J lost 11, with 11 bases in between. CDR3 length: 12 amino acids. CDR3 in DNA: TGTGCCATCAGTGAGTTGGAAGGGAACGCTTTCTTT. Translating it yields CAISELEGNAFF.

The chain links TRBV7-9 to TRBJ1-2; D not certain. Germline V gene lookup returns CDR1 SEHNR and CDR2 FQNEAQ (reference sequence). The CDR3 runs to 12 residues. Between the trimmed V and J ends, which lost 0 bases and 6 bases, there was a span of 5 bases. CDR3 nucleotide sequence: TGTGCCAGCAGCTTAGCAGACCATGGCTACACCTTC. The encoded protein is CASSLADHGYTF.

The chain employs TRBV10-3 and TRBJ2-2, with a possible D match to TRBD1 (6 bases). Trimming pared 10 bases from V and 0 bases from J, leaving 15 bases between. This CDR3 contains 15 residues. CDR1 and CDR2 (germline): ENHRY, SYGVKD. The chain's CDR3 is CASWPGHTNTGELFF. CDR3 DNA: TGTGCCAGCTGGCCGGGACATACGAACACCGGGGAGCTGTTTTTT.

The CDR3 loop is CASSLDDTQYF. CDR3 coding DNA: TGTGCCAGCAGCTTAGATGATACGCAGTATTTT. The V call is TRBV7-3, the J call TRBJ2-3, with D hard to call. V was trimmed by 2 bases and J by 6 bases, leaving 3 bases between them. Germline V CDR1 and CDR2: SGHTA, FQGTGA. The CDR3 consists of 11 residues.

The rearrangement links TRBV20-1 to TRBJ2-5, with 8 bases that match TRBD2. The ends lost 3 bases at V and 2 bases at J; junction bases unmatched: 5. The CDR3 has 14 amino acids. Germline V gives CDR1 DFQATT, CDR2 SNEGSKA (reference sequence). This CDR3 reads CSASGREGQETQYF. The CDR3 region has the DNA TGCAGTGCTAGTGGTCGGGAGGGACAAGAGACCCAGTACTTC.

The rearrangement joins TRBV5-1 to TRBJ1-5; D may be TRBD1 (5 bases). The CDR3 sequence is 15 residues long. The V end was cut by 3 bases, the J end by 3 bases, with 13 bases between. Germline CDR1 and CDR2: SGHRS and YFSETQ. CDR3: CASSSFPGPNQPQHF. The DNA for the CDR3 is TGCGCCAGCAGCTCTTTCCCGGGACCCAATCAGCCCCAGCATTTT.

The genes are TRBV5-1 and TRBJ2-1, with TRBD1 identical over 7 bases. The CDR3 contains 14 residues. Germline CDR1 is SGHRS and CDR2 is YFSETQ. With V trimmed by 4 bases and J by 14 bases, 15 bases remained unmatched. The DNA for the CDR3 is TGCGCCAGCAGCCCCGGGACAGCGCTGATAGGGGAGTTCTTC. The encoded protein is CASSPGTALIGEFF.

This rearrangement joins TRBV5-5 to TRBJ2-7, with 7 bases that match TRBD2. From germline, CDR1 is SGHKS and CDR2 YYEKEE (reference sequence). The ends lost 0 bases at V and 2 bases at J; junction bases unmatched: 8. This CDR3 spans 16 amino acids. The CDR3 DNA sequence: TGTGCCAGCAGCTTGGCCTTGGCAGGGAGGGCCTACGAGCAGTACTTC. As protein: CASSLALAGRAYEQYF.

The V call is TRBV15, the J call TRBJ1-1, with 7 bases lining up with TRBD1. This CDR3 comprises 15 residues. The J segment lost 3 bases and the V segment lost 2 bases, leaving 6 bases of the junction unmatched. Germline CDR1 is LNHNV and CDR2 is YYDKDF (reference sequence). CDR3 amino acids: CATSRSDRVYTEAFF. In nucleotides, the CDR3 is TGTGCCACCAGCAGATCCGACAGGGTGTACACTGAAGCTTTCTTT.

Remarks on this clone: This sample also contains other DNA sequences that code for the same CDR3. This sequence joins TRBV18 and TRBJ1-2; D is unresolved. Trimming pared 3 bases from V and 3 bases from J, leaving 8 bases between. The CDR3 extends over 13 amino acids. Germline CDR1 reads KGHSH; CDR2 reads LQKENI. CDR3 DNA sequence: TGTGCCAGCTCACCCGGGTCTGACTATGGCTACACCTTC. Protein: CASSPGSDYGYTF.

In DNA form, the CDR3 reads TGTGCCAGCAGTTCAGGGGCCCTTTCACCCCTCCACTTT. Protein product: CASSSGALSPLHF. The J gene is TRBJ1-6, the V gene TRBV12-3 or TRBV12-4; D perhaps matches TRBD1 (6 bases). V was cut by 4 bases and J by 9 bases, with 10 bases left in between. The CDR3 extends over 13 amino acids.

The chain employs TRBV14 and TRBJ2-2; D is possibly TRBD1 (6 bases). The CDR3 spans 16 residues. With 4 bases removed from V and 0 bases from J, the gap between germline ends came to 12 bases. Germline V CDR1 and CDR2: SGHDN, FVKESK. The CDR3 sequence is CASSPLGAANTGELFF. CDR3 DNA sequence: TGTGCCAGCAGCCCATTGGGGGCAGCGAACACCGGGGAGCTGTTTTTT.

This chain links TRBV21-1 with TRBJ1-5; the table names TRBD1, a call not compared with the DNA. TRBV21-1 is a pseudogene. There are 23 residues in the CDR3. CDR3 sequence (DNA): TGTGCCAGCAGCCCACGAGGGGGCTATAAGGGCGGACAGGGACCTTATAGCAATCAGCCCCAGCATTTT. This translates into CASSPRGGYKGGQGPYSNQPQHF.

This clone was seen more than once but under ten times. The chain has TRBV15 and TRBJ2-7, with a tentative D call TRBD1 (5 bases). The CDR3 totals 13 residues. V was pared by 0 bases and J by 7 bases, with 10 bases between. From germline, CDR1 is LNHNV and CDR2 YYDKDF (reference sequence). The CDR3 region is CATSRDRVGEQYF. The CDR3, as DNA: TGTGCCACCAGCAGAGACAGGGTCGGGGAGCAGTACTTC.

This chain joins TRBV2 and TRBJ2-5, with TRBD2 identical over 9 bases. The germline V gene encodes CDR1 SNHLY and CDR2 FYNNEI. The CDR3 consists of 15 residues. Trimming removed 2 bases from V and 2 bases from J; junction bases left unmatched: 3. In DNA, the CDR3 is TGTGCCAGCAGTGAACTAGCGGGGCATCAAGAGACCCAGTACTTC. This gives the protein CASSELAGHQETQYF.

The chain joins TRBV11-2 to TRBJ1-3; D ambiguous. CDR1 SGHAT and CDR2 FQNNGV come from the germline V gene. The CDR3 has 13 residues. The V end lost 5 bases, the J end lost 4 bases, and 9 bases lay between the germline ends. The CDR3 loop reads CASSPEGGNTIYF. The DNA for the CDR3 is TGTGCCAGCAGCCCAGAAGGGGGAAACACCATATATTTT. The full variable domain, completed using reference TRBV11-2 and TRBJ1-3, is EAGVAQSPRYKIIEKRQSVAFWCNPISGHATLYWYQQILGQGPKLLIQFQNNGVVDDSQLPKDRFSAERLKGVDSTLKIQPAKLEDSAVYLCASSPEGGNTIYFGEGSWLTVV.

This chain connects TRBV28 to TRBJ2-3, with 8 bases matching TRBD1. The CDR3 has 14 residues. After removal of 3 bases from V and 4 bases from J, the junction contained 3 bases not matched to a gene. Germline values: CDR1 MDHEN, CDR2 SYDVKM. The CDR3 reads CASSLDRVPDTQYF. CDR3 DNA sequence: TGTGCCAGCAGTTTGGACAGGGTCCCAGATACGCAGTATTTT.

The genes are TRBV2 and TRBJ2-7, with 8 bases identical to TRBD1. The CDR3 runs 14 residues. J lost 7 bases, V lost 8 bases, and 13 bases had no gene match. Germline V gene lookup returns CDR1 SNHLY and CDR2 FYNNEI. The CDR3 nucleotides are TGTGCCAGCGGAACCGGGACAGGTTGGAATGAGCAGTACTTC. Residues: CASGTGTGWNEQYF.

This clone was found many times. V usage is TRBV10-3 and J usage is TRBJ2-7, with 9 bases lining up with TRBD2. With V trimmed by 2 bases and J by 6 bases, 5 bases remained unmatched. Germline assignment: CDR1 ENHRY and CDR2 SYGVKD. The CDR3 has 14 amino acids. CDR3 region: CAISEGLAGAEQYF. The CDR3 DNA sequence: TGTGCCATCAGTGAGGGGTTAGCGGGAGCCGAGCAGTACTTC.

The CDR3 coding sequence is TGTGCCAGCAGCTTGATCTCTGGGGAGACCCAGTACTTC. It yields the protein CASSLISGETQYF. V usage is TRBV5-5 and J usage is TRBJ2-5; D uncertain. The CDR3 length is 13 residues. V shed 1 base and J shed 5 bases, with 9 bases lying between them. The germline V gene has CDR1 SGHKS and CDR2 YYEKEE (reference sequence).

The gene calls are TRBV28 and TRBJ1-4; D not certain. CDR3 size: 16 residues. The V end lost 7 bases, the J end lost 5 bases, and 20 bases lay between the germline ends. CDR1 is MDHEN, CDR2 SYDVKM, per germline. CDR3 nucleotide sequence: TGTGCCAGCACCTTTCACAGAAGCCGGAGAAATGAAAAACTGTTTTTT. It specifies CASTFHRSRRNEKLFF.

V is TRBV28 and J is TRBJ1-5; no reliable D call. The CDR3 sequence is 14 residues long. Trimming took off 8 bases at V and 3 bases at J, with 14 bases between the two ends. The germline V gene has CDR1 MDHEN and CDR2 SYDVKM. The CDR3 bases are TGTGCCAGCGGAAACCGGGCCTACAATCAGCCCCAGCATTTT. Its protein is CASGNRAYNQPQHF.

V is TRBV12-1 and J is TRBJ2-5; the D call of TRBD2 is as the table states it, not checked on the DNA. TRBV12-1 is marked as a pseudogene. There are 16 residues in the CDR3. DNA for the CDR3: TGTGCCAGCAGCTTTGAATTCGGACTAGCGGCCGCCACCCAGTACTTC. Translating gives CASSFEFGLAAATQYF.

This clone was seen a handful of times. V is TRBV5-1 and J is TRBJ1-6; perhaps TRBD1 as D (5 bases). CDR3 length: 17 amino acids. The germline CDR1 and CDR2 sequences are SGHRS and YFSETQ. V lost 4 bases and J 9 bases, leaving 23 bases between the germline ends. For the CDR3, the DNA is TGCGCCAGCAGCCCCCGGACACTATCATTCACAAGTTCACCCCTCCACTTT. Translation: CASSPRTLSFTSSPLHF.